The rows below give T cell receptor beta chains drawn from one sample of a study of PD-1 blockade in classical Hodgkin lymphoma. Assay: immunoSEQ multiplex PCR; the TCRdb copy retains only in-frame clones and omits some. Of some 96,000 clones in the sample, roughly 76% are singletons; the top ten hold roughly 16%. Here the sequenced sample was peripheral blood mononuclear cells (PBMCs), taken before the second cycle of nivolumab. All receptors come from a human donor with classical Hodgkin lymphoma. Each CDR3 is given with its conserved first and last residue. The D gene is left open where the match is weak. Expanded clones get a size class; other rows say once, few or many, or leave the size out.

. TRBJ1-1 few TRBV19 TGTGCCAGTAGTACCCGATGGGAGCGCGAGGGTAAGAGCACTGAAGCTTTCTTT CASSTRWEREGKSTEAFF
. TRBJ1-4 . TRBV15 TGTGCCACCAGCAGAGATCTGCAGGGGTATAATGAAAAACTGTTTTTT CATSRDLQGYNEKLFF
. TRBJ2-7 . TRBV7-9 TGTGCCAGCAGCCCCGAGCTTTCCTACGAGCAGTACTTC CASSPELSYEQYF
. TRBJ2-1 . TRBV10-3 TGTGCCATCAGTTGGGGGAGTAACAATGAGCAGTTCTTC CAISWGSNNEQFF
TRBD2 TRBJ2-7 . TRBV29-1 TGCAGCGCCGCCCTGAAGGGGCTGAGCGGGAGATCCTACGAGCAGTACTTC CSAALKGLSGRSYEQYF
TRBD1 TRBJ1-4 . TRBV5-1 TGCGCCAGCAGCTCTGGGACAGCAAAAAATGAAAAACTGTTTTTT CASSSGTAKNEKLFF
. TRBJ1-1 . TRBV30 TGTGCCTGGAGTGTACACGTCAACACTGAAGCTTTCTTT CAWSVHVNTEAFF
TRBD2 TRBJ2-1 . TRBV5-1 TGCGCCAGCAGCTTGGTCCCGGGAGGGCAATACAATGAGCAGTTCTTC CASSLVPGGQYNEQFF
. TRBJ2-2 . TRBV18 TGTGCCAGCTCACCCTCTGGCGGCACCGGGGAGCTGTTTTTT CASSPSGGTGELFF
TRBD1 TRBJ1-2 . TRBV29-1 TGCAGCGTTGGGGGACAGGGGGCTGGCTACACCTTC CSVGGQGAGYTF
. TRBJ1-4 . TRBV27 TGTGCCAGCAGTCCCCGGGGAGTTGTAGAAAAACTGTTTTTT CASSPRGVVEKLFF
TRBD2 TRBJ2-5 . TRBV9 TGTGCCAGCACAACTAGCGGGAGACCGCAAGAGACCCAGTACTTC CASTTSGRPQETQYF
. TRBJ2-7 . TRBV10-3 TGTGCCATCAGTGGTGCGGGACAGCGGACCTACGAGCAGTACTTC CAISGAGQRTYEQYF
TRBD2 TRBJ2-1 . TRBV11-3 TGTGCCAGCAGCCCCGGACTAGCGGGTAGCTCCTACAATGAGCAGTTCTTC CASSPGLAGSSYNEQFF
TRBD2 TRBJ2-5 . TRBV29-1 TGCAGCGCTGCGGGAGGGCCGGAGACCCAGTACTTC CSAAGGPETQYF
. TRBJ2-1 . TRBV5-4 TGTGCCAGCAGCACAGGACTGGACAATGAGCAGTTCTTC CASSTGLDNEQFF
. TRBJ2-2 . TRBV30 TGTGCCTGGAGTCTCCCCGGGCGGGAAGGGGAGCTGTTTTTT CAWSLPGREGELFF
. TRBJ2-2 . TRBV10-3 TGTGCCATCAGTGAGTCGAAGCCCGGGGAGCTGTTTTTT CAISESKPGELFF
. TRBJ1-3 few TRBV15 TGTGCCACCAGCAGAGATATAGGGGCTGGAAACACCATATATTTT CATSRDIGAGNTIYF
. TRBJ2-1 . TRBV7-3 TGTGCCAGCAGCTTTGACTTTTACAATGAGCAGTTCTTC CASSFDFYNEQFF
. TRBJ2-1 . TRBV6-1 TGTGCCAGCAGTGAGGAATTACGGAGCTCCTACAATGAGCAGTTCTTC CASSEELRSSYNEQFF
TRBD1 TRBJ2-7 . TRBV19 TGTGCCAGTAGTATTGGGACAGGGGGCCACGAGCAGTACTTC CASSIGTGGHEQYF
. TRBJ2-7 . TRBV6-5 TGTGCCAGCAGTCTCACCGCGGTCGGTTCCAACGAGCAGTACTTC CASSLTAVGSNEQYF
. TRBJ1-2 few TRBV19 TGTGCCAGTACGGGCGACCCTTATGGCTACACCTTC CASTGDPYGYTF
TRBD2 TRBJ2-7 . TRBV5-1 TGCGCCAGCAGCTTCCTTAGCGGGAACTCCTACGAGCAGTACTTC CASSFLSGNSYEQYF
. TRBJ2-2 . TRBV28 TGTGCCAGCAGTCCCCCGTCGGGGGAGCTGTTTTTT CASSPPSGELFF
. TRBJ1-3 . TRBV10-3 TGTGCCATCAGGGACAGAGTCTCTGGAAACACCATATATTTT CAIRDRVSGNTIYF
. TRBJ2-7 . TRBV7-9 TGTGCCAGCAGCTTAATGGGTGGGGGGCGCGAGCAGTACTTC CASSLMGGGREQYF
TRBD2 TRBJ2-4 . TRBV5-4 TGTGCCAGCAGCTCCGGGACTAGCGGAAAAAACATTCAGTACTTC CASSSGTSGKNIQYF
. TRBJ2-7 . TRBV30 TGTGCCTGGGGCCCGCAGGTCGGCTACGAGCAGTACTTC CAWGPQVGYEQYF
. TRBJ1-2 . TRBV18 TGTGCCAGCTCACCCTCGGCAGTTACTAACTATGGCTACACCTTC CASSPSAVTNYGYTF
. TRBJ1-2 . TRBV9 TGTGCCAGCAGCCTCCGGTCACAGACCTATGGCTACACCTTC CASSLRSQTYGYTF
TRBD2 TRBJ2-3 . TRBV4-2 TGTGCCAGCAGCCAAACCACGGTGGGAGCGGGAGCTACAGATACGCAGTATTTT CASSQTTVGAGATDTQYF
TRBD2 TRBJ2-1 . TRBV10-3 TGTGCCATCAGTGGGCCGACTAGCCGAAATGAGCAGTTCTTC CAISGPTSRNEQFF
TRBD2 TRBJ2-1 . TRBV10-3 TGTGCCATCAGTGAGGTTAGCGGGAGCTCCTACAATGAGCAGTTCTTC CAISEVSGSSYNEQFF
TRBD1 TRBJ1-1 . TRBV6-1 TGTGCCAGCAGAGACAGGGCCTGGACTGAAGCTTTCTTT CASRDRAWTEAFF
TRBD2 TRBJ2-1 once TRBV9 TGTGCCAGCAGCGTAGCGAACGGGGGACTAGCGGAGAATGAGCAGTTCTTC CASSVANGGLAENEQFF
TRBD1 TRBJ1-4 . TRBV5-1 TGCGCCAGCAGCCCGGAGGGACAGGGGCTAAGGAAACTGTTTTTT CASSPEGQGLRKLFF
TRBD1 TRBJ2-5 . TRBV28 TGTGCCAGCAGTTTACCGACAGGGGGCCGGGGCCAAGAGACCCAGTACTTC CASSLPTGGRGQETQYF
TRBD2 TRBJ2-5 . TRBV11-3 TGTGCCAGCAGCTTAGTCGCGGGGGGAACAGAGACCCAGTACTTC CASSLVAGGTETQYF
. TRBJ1-3 . TRBV7-2 TGTGCCAGCAGCTTAGAGGACAGATACTCTGGAAACACCATATATTTT CASSLEDRYSGNTIYF
. TRBJ2-7 medium-sized TRBV5-1 TGCGCCAGCAGCTTCTCAGGGGCTGGGAACGAGCAGTACTTC CASSFSGAGNEQYF
. TRBJ1-5 . TRBV2 TGTGCCAGCAGTGAAGGAGGGACGAGGAATCAGCCCCAGCATTTT CASSEGGTRNQPQHF
. TRBJ2-5 . TRBV6-5 TGTGCCAGCAGTTACAGGCGGGCAGGAGGAGAGACCCAGTACTTC CASSYRRAGGETQYF
TRBD1 TRBJ1-2 once TRBV7-6 TGTGCCAGCAGCGGGTACAGGGGGAACTATGGCTACACCTTC CASSGYRGNYGYTF
TRBD2 TRBJ2-2 . TRBV5-1 TGCGCCAGCAGCAAAAACGTCCTAGCGGGATGGGACACCGGGGAGCTGTTTTTT CASSKNVLAGWDTGELFF
. TRBJ2-5 few TRBV10-2 TGCGCCACCAGCCTAGAGGGGGAGACCCAGTACTTC CATSLEGETQYF
. TRBJ2-6 . TRBV4-3 TGCGCCAGCAGCCAAGGACACAGCTCTGGGGCCAACGTCCTGACTTTC CASSQGHSSGANVLTF
TRBD2 TRBJ2-7 . TRBV19 TGTGCCAGTAGTCCCCGGGGGACTAGCCTCAACGAGCAGTACTTC CASSPRGTSLNEQYF
. TRBJ2-7 . TRBV10-2 TGCGCCAGCAGTCGACGGGACGGAGCCGTAGTCCCTATTCTTGGGGAGCAGTACTTC CASSRRDGAVVPILGEQYF
TRBD2 TRBJ2-1 . TRBV25-1 TGTGCCAGCAGTGACATAGCGGGAGAGGGTGAGCAGTTCTTC CASSDIAGEGEQFF
TRBD2 TRBJ2-3 . TRBV5-1 TGCGCCAGCAGCTTTTTAGCGGGAGGGCAAGATACGCAGTATTTT CASSFLAGGQDTQYF
TRBD1 TRBJ1-5 . TRBV5-1 TGCGCCAGCAGCACAGGGGACGGCCGGCCCCAGCATTTT CASSTGDGRPQHF
. TRBJ1-1 . TRBV30 TGTGCCTGGAGTCCTCAGCTGAACACTGAAGCTTTCTTT CAWSPQLNTEAFF
. TRBJ2-1 . TRBV19 TGTGCCAGTAGTATTTTAGCCTACAATGAGCAGTTCTTC CASSILAYNEQFF
. TRBJ2-3 . TRBV7-9 TGTGCCAGCAGCTTAGATATCGGGTGGAGCACAGATACGCAGTATTTT CASSLDIGWSTDTQYF